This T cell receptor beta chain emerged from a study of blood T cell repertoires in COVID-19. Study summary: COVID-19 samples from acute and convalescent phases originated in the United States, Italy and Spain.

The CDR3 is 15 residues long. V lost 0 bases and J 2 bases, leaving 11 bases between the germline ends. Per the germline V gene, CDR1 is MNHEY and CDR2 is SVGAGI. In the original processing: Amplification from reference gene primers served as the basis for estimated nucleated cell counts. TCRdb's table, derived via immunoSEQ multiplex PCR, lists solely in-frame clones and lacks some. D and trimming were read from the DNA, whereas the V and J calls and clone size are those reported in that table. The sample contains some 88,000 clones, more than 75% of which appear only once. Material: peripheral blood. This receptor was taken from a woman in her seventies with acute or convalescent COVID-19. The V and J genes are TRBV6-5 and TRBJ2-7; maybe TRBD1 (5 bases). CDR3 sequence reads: CASSYSSKGPYEQYV. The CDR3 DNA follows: TGTGCCAGCAGTTACTCGTCTAAGGGGCCCTACGAGCAGTACGTC.